Included here is one T cell receptor (beta chain) sequence, with context. The antigen remains undetermined. Relapse was seen in all patients after autologous stem cell transplantation, and brentuximab vedotin exposure was variable. Best responses included complete response and partial response; otherwise, the best response was progressive disease. Profiling relied on immunoSEQ multiplex PCR, and the TCRdb table lists in-frame clones only, not all of them. The sample contains 13,000 to 15,000 clones, roughly 86% of which appear only once. V was clipped by 4 bases and J by 2 bases, with 11 bases between them. The V gene's germline CDR1 is MNHNS and CDR2 SASEGT. The CDR3 contains 14 residues. This entry comes from a study of PD-1 blockade in classical Hodgkin lymphoma. Regarding the study as a whole: While CD8+ TCR diversity did not rise significantly by C4D1, CD4+ TCR diversity did. Individuals initiating nivolumab under 1 year after ASCT were excluded. The study found complete responders had baseline diversity similar to newly diagnosed patients.

This chain connects TRBV6-1 to TRBJ2-5; a possible D gene is TRBD1 (5 bases). The material was peripheral blood mononuclear cells (PBMCs), obtained at baseline. The TCR sequence derives from a human donor with classical Hodgkin lymphoma. The CDR3: CASSAWTYQETQYF. The CDR3 bases are TGTGCCAGCAGTGCTTGGACATATCAAGAGACCCAGTACTTC.